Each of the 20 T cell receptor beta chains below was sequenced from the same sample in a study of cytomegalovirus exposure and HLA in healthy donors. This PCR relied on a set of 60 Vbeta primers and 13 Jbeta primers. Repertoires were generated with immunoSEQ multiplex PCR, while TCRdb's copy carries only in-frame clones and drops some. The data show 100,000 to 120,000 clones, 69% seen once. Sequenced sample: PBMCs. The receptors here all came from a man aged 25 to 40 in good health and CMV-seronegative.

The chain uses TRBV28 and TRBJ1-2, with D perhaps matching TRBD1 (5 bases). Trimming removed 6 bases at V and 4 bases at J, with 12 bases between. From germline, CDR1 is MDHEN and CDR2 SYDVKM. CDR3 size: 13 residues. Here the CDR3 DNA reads TGTGCCAGCAGCCGGGGGGACGGCTATGGCTACACCTTC. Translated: CASSRGDGYGYTF.

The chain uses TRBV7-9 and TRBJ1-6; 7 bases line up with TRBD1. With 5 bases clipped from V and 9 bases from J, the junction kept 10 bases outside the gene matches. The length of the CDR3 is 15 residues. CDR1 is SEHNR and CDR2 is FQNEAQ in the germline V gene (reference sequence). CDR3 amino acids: CASSLGAGGSSPLHF. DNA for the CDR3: TGTGCCAGCAGCCTGGGGGCAGGGGGGAGTTCACCCCTCCACTTT. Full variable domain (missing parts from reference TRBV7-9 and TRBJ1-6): DTGVSQNPRHKITKRGQNVTFRCDPISEHNRLYWYRQTLGQGPEFLTYFQNEAQLEKSRLLSDRFSAERPKGSFSTLEIQRTEQGDSAMYLCASSLGAGGSSPLHFGNGTRLTVT.

The CDR3 loop reads CASSRPDRTYEQYF. The CDR3 nucleotides are TGTGCCAGCTCACGGCCGGACAGGACCTACGAGCAGTACTTC. This rearrangement joins TRBV18 to TRBJ2-7; 7 positions agree with TRBD1. V shed 4 bases, J shed 2 bases, and the junction held 5 bases outside the gene matches. This CDR3 has 14 residues. In germline, CDR1 is KGHSH, CDR2 LQKENI.

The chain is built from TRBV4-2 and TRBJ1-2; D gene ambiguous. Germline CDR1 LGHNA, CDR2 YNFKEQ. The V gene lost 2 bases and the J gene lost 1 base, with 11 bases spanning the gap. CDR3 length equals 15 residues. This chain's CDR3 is CASSQSGSSNYGYTF. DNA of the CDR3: TGTGCCAGCAGCCAATCCGGGTCCAGTAACTATGGCTACACCTTC.

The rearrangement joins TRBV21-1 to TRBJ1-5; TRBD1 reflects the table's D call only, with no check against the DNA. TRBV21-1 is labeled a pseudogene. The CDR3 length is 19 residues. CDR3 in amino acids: CASSKERDRVSPGYQPQHF. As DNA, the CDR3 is TGTGCCAGCAGCAAAGAAAGGGACAGGGTATCACCGGGCTATCAGCCCCAGCATTTT.

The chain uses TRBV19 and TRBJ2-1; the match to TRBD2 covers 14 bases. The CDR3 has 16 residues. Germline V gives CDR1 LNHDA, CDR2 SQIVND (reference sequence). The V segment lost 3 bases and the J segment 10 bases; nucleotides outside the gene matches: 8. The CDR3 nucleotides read TGTGCCAGTAGTATCGAGGGGACTAGCGGGAGTATGGAGCAGTTCTTC. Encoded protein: CASSIEGTSGSMEQFF. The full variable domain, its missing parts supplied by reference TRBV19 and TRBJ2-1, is DGGITQSPKYLFRKEGQNVTLSCEQNLNHDAMYWYRQDPGQGLRLIYYSQIVNDFQKGDIAEGYSVSREKKESFPLTVTSAQKNPTAFYLCASSIEGTSGSMEQFFGPGTRLTVL.

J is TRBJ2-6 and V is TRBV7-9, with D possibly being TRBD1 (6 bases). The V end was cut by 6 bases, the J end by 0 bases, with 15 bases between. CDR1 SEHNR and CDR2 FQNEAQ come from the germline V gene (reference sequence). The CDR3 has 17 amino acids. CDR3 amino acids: CASSPLGAPSGANVLTF. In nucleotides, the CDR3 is TGTGCCAGCAGTCCCCTGGGGGCCCCCTCTGGGGCCAACGTCCTGACTTTC.

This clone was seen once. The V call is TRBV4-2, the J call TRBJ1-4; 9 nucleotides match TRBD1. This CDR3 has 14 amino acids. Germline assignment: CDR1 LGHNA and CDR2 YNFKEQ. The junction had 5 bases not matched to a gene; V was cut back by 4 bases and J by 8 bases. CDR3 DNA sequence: TGTGCCAGCAGCCCGGGACAGGGAAGGGAAAAACTGTTTTTT. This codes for CASSPGQGREKLFF.

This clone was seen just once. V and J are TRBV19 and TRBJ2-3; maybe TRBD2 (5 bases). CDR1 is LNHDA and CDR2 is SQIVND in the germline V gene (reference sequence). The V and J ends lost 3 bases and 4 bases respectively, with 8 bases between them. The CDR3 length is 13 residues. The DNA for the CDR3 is TGTGCCAGTAGTATCCGGGGAGCAGATACGCAGTATTTT. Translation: CASSIRGADTQYF.

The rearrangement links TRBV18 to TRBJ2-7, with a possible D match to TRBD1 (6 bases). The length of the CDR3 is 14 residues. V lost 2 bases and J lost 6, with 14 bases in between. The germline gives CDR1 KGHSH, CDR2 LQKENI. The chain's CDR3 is CASSPTNRDGEQYF. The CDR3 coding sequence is TGTGCCAGCTCACCAACCAACAGGGACGGCGAGCAGTACTTC.

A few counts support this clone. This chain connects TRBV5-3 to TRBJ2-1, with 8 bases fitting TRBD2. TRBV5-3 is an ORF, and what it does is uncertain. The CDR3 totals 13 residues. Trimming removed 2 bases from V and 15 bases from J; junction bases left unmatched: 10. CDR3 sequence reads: CARSFALAVYLFF. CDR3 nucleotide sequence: TGTGCCAGAAGCTTCGCACTAGCGGTATATCTGTTCTTC.

The chain's CDR3 is CASSSGTSATGELFF. In DNA, the CDR3 is TGCGCCAGCAGCTCCGGGACTAGCGCCACCGGGGAGCTGTTTTTT. The chain couples TRBV5-1 to TRBJ2-2; TRBD2 agrees at 10 bases. This CDR3 has 15 residues. Germline CDR1 reads SGHRS; CDR2 reads YFSETQ. V shed 3 bases and J 4 bases; nucleotides not matched to a gene: 3.

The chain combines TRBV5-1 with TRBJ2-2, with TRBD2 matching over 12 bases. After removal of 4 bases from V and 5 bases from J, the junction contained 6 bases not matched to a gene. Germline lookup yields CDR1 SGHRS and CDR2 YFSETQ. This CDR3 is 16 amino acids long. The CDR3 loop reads CASSRRLAGDTGELFF. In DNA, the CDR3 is TGCGCCAGCAGCCGACGACTAGCGGGAGATACCGGGGAGCTGTTTTTT. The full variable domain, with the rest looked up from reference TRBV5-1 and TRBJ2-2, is KAGVTQTPRYLIKTRGQQVTLSCSPISGHRSVSWYQQTPGQGLQFLFEYFSETQRNKGNFPGRFSGRQFSNSRSEMNVSTLELGDSALYLCASSRRLAGDTGELFFGEGSRLTVL.

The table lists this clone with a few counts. CDR3 DNA sequence: TGTGCCATCAGTGGAGGGCCGGGGACTAGCGGGAGCTACAATGAGCAGTTCTTC. It yields the protein CAISGGPGTSGSYNEQFF. The V and J genes are TRBV10-3 and TRBJ2-1, with 14 bases identical to TRBD2. Looked up from germline, CDR1 is ENHRY and CDR2 is SYGVKD. Losses at the gene ends were 4 bases for V and 3 bases for J; bases not matched to a gene: 8. There are 18 residues in the CDR3.

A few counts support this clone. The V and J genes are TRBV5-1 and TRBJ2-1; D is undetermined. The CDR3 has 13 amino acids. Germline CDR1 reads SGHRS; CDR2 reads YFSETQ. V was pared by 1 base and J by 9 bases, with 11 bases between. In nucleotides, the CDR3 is TGCGCCAGCAGCTTGACCCCCTCGGGTGAGCAGTTCTTC. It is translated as CASSLTPSGEQFF.

CDR3 protein: CASRGADTQYF. CDR3 DNA: TGTGCCAGCAGAGGGGCAGATACGCAGTATTTT. The V and J genes are TRBV5-6 and TRBJ2-3; maybe TRBD1 (5 bases). V lost 5 bases and J lost 4, with 5 bases in between. The CDR3 totals 11 residues. Germline V gene data show CDR1 as SGHDT and CDR2 as YYEEEE.

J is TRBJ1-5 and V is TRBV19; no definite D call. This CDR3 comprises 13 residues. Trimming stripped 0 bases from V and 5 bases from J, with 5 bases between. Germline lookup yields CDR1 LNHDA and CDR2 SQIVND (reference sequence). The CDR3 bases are TGTGCCAGTAGTATAGATCCCGATCAGCCCCAGCATTTT. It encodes CASSIDPDQPQHF.

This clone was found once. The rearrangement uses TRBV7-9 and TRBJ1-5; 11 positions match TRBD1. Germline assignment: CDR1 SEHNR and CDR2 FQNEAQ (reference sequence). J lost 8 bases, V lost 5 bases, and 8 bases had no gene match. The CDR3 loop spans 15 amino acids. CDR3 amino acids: CASSPGTGGTEPQHF. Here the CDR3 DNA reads TGTGCCAGCAGCCCCGGGACAGGGGGGACGGAGCCCCAGCATTTT.

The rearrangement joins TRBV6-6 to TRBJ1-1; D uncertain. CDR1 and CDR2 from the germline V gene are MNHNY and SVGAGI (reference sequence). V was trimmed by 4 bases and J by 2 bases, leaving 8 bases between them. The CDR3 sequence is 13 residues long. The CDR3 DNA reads TGTGCCAGCAGTTCAGTCGAAAACACTGAAGCTTTCTTT. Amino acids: CASSSVENTEAFF.

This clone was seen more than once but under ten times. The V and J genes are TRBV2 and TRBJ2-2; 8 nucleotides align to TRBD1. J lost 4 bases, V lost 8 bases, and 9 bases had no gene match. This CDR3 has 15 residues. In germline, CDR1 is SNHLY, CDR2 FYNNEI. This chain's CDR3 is CASRPDRAGTGELFF. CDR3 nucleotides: TGTGCCAGCCGCCCGGACAGGGCTGGCACCGGGGAGCTGTTTTTT.